Shown below are 20 T cell receptor beta chains from a single sample sequenced in a study of cytomegalovirus exposure and HLA in healthy donors. PCR used 60 Vbeta primers and 13 Jbeta primers. This table comes from immunoSEQ multiplex PCR, and its TCRdb copy is limited to in-frame clones, with some not included. The data hold fewer than 150,000 clones, with about 79% observed a single time. Sequenced: PBMCs. The receptor set was obtained from a man aged 40-49 years in good health and CMV-seropositive.

V usage is TRBV7-9 and J usage is TRBJ2-5, with D perhaps TRBD2 (7 bases). Per the germline V gene, CDR1 is SEHNR and CDR2 is FQNEAQ (reference sequence). The length of the CDR3 is 16 residues. Trimming took 4 bases from V and 3 from J, leaving 18 bases between them. In DNA, the CDR3 is TGTGCCAGCAGCTCAGGGGTTCTAGCGGCTAAAGAGACCCAGTACTTC. It codes for CASSSGVLAAKETQYF.

The J gene is TRBJ2-1, the V gene TRBV19; 9 bases align to TRBD2. The ends lost 5 bases at V and 0 bases at J; junction bases unmatched: 5. The CDR3 is 16 amino acids. The V gene's germline CDR1 is LNHDA and CDR2 SQIVND (reference sequence). The CDR3 region is CASSLLAGSSYNEQFF. CDR3 DNA: TGTGCCAGTAGTTTACTAGCGGGTTCCTCCTACAATGAGCAGTTCTTC.

This rearrangement joins TRBV5-1 to TRBJ1-2; D is perhaps TRBD1 (5 bases). The CDR3 is 14 amino acids. CDR1 and CDR2 (germline): SGHRS, YFSETQ. V shed 9 bases and J shed 8 bases, with 23 bases lying between them. This CDR3 reads CANLLRRGLRGYTF. The CDR3 coding sequence is TGCGCCAACTTACTGAGGAGGGGACTTCGGGGCTACACCTTC.

This clone came up a few times. The chain employs TRBV2 and TRBJ2-5; 7 bases align to TRBD2. The CDR3 consists of 13 residues. The junction had 6 bases not matched to a gene; V was cut back by 7 bases and J by 4 bases. Per the germline V gene, CDR1 is SNHLY and CDR2 is FYNNEI. CDR3 sequence reads: CASIGGSRETQYF. For the CDR3, the DNA is TGTGCCAGCATTGGCGGGAGTAGAGAGACCCAGTACTTC.

The chain is built from TRBV19 and TRBJ1-5; D gene uncertain. This CDR3 has 14 residues. The V end was cut by 6 bases, the J end by 3 bases, with 12 bases between. Germline CDR1 and CDR2: LNHDA and SQIVND (reference sequence). The CDR3 region is CASRGPEDNQPQHF. CDR3 coding DNA: TGTGCCAGTAGAGGACCGGAGGACAATCAGCCCCAGCATTTT. Full variable domain (rest looked up from reference TRBV19 and TRBJ1-5): DGGITQSPKYLFRKEGQNVTLSCEQNLNHDAMYWYRQDPGQGLRLIYYSQIVNDFQKGDIAEGYSVSREKKESFPLTVTSAQKNPTAFYLCASRGPEDNQPQHFGDGTRLSIL.

This chain connects TRBV15 to TRBJ1-5; no firm D call. In germline, CDR1 is LNHNV, CDR2 YYDKDF (reference sequence). Trimming removed 5 bases from V and 0 bases from J, with 8 bases in between. The CDR3 sequence is 14 residues long. CDR3 nucleotides: TGTGCCACCAGCGGAGGTCATAGCAATCAGCCCCAGCATTTT. Translation gives CATSGGHSNQPQHF.

The chain has TRBV11-2 and TRBJ2-7; 7 positions agree with TRBD2. Germline V gene lookup returns CDR1 SGHAT and CDR2 FQNNGV. The CDR3 has 14 amino acids. V lost 7 bases, J lost 2 bases, and 8 bases stayed unmatched. The CDR3 DNA reads TGTGCCAGCAAGGAGGAGCTAGCGGCCTACGAGCAGTACTTC. It yields the protein CASKEELAAYEQYF.

V usage is TRBV21-1 and J usage is TRBJ1-2. TRBV21-1 is a recognized pseudogene. The CDR3 is made up of 14 amino acids. CDR3 coding DNA: TGTGCCAGCAGCCCCATCCGAGGATACTATGGCTACACCTTC. Translation: CASSPIRGYYGYTF.

This clone was found once. This chain joins TRBV5-4 and TRBJ2-7; D unresolved. Germline CDR1 SGHNT, CDR2 YYREEE (reference sequence). The CDR3 loop spans 14 amino acids. V shed 0 bases and J shed 3 bases, with 10 bases lying between them. The CDR3 DNA reads as TGTGCCAGCAGCTTGGGTCCAGGTAGCTACGAGCAGTACTTC. Amino acids: CASSLGPGSYEQYF.

This sequence joins TRBV5-6 and TRBJ1-6, with TRBD1 as a possible D gene (5 bases). Germline CDR1 SGHDT, CDR2 YYEEEE. The V end lost 0 bases, the J end lost 8 bases, and 15 bases lay between the germline ends. The CDR3 covers 16 residues. CDR3 protein: CASSLAYKGRDSPLHF. CDR3 DNA: TGTGCCAGCAGCTTGGCTTATAAGGGGAGGGATTCACCCCTCCACTTT.

The V gene is TRBV5-1, the J gene TRBJ2-5; D is perhaps TRBD2 (6 bases). The germline CDR1 and CDR2 sequences are SGHRS and YFSETQ. Trimming took 6 bases from V and 2 from J, leaving 14 bases between them. The CDR3 is 14 residues long. CDR3 loop: CASTKTSSQETQYF. The DNA of the CDR3 is TGCGCCAGCACGAAGACTAGTTCGCAAGAGACCCAGTACTTC.

This chain links TRBV5-1 with TRBJ1-4; D unresolved. The CDR3 covers 17 residues. The germline V gene encodes CDR1 SGHRS and CDR2 YFSETQ. V dropped 3 bases and J dropped 8 bases, with 23 bases sitting between them. The CDR3 loop is CASSSSPGLTVGEKLFF. The CDR3 DNA is TGCGCCAGCAGCTCATCCCCCGGACTCACGGTAGGGGAAAAACTGTTTTTT.

V gene TRBV2 combines with J gene TRBJ2-3, with unresolved D. The germline V gene has CDR1 SNHLY and CDR2 FYNNEI. Between the trimmed V and J ends, which lost 2 bases and 0 bases, there was a span of 12 bases. CDR3 length equals 16 residues. CDR3 nucleotide sequence: TGTGCCAGCAGTGAATACTACCTCTCTAGCACAGATACGCAGTATTTT. It encodes CASSEYYLSSTDTQYF.

V usage is TRBV19 and J usage is TRBJ2-2, with a tentative D call TRBD1 (5 bases). CDR1 is LNHDA, CDR2 SQIVND, per germline (reference sequence). The CDR3 runs 14 residues. Trimming removed 7 bases from V and 4 bases from J, with 13 bases in between. The CDR3 loop reads CASKSRGITGELFF. The CDR3 DNA sequence: TGTGCCAGTAAGAGTAGGGGAATCACCGGGGAGCTGTTTTTT.

Only one count was recorded for this clone. This chain connects TRBV9 to TRBJ2-5; TRBD2 agrees at 9 bases. Germline CDR1 SGDLS, CDR2 YYNGEE. Trimming took 0 bases from V and 3 from J; bases not matched to a gene: 6. There are 16 residues in the CDR3. The CDR3 region has the DNA TGTGCCAGCAGCGTAGGTCAAGCGGGGGGTAAAGAGACCCAGTACTTC. It encodes CASSVGQAGGKETQYF.

The chain combines TRBV2 with TRBJ1-2; possible D gene TRBD1, 5 bases. Trimming took 10 bases from V and 4 from J, leaving 19 bases between them. The CDR3 extends over 14 amino acids. CDR1 and CDR2 (germline): SNHLY, FYNNEI. The CDR3 DNA follows: TGTGCCACGGCAGGGAGGGAGGTCCTCTATGGCTACACCTTC. Residues: CATAGREVLYGYTF.

The chain recombines TRBV11-3 with TRBJ2-5, with a possible D match to TRBD2 (5 bases). The DNA matches TRBJ2-7 better at its end, which makes the J call doubtful. This CDR3 has 13 residues. Germline V CDR1 and CDR2: SGHNT, YENEEA. CDR3 bases: TGTGCCAGCAGCTATGAAGGACTCTACGAGCAGTACTTC. It is translated as CASSYEGLYEQYF.

The chain recombines TRBV5-4 with TRBJ2-7, with D perhaps matching TRBD2 (5 bases). The CDR3 loop spans 14 amino acids. V dropped 4 bases and J dropped 7 bases, with 18 bases sitting between them. Germline V gene sequence: CDR1 SGHNT, CDR2 YYREEE (reference sequence). CDR3 in amino acids: CASSVGLIPDEQYF. CDR3 DNA: TGTGCCAGCAGCGTCGGACTTATCCCTGATGAGCAGTACTTC. The complete variable domain, with remaining parts taken from reference TRBV5-4 and TRBJ2-7, reads ETGVTQSPTHLIKTRGQQVTLRCSSQSGHNTVSWYQQALGQGPQFIFQYYREEENGRGNFPPRFSGLQFPNYSSELNVNALELDDSALYLCASSVGLIPDEQYFGPGTRLTVT.

As DNA, the CDR3 is TGTGCCAGCAGTGAACAGGGACAGGGCCTAGCCAAAAACATTCAGTACTTC. Translation gives CASSEQGQGLAKNIQYF. The rearrangement joins TRBV25-1 to TRBJ2-4; 9 nucleotides align to TRBD1. In germline, CDR1 is MGHDK, CDR2 SYGVNS. The CDR3 spans 17 residues. V dropped 2 bases and J dropped 0; count of bases not matched to a gene: 5.

CDR3 region: CASSWTFGGQGGPGTEAFF. The CDR3 DNA follows: TGTGCCAGCAGCTGGACGTTTGGAGGACAGGGGGGACCAGGCACTGAAGCTTTCTTT. The chain joins TRBV7-8 to TRBJ1-1; 10 bases map to TRBD1. This CDR3 is 19 amino acids long. Germline values: CDR1 SGHVS, CDR2 FQNEAQ. V was clipped by 4 bases and J by 4 bases; unmatched bases: 18. Full variable domain (rest looked up from reference TRBV7-8 and TRBJ1-1): GAGVSQSPRYKVAKRGQDVALRCDPISGHVSLFWYQQALGQGPEFLTYFQNEAQLDKSGLPSDRFFAERPEGSVSTLKIQRTQQEDSAVYLCASSWTFGGQGGPGTEAFFGQGTRLTVV.